This T cell receptor (beta chain) was obtained from a study of radiotherapy plus CTLA-4 blockade in lung cancer. The overall study: Objective responses were documented in 15% to 20% of patients, with disease control in roughly 33%. Study conclusions and caveats: TCR clones of tumor origin grew in blood after radiotherapy plus ipilimumab.

A note on this clone: Its antigen is not known.

Sequenced by immunoSEQ multiplex PCR; TCRdb stores in-frame clones only, minus some. The table has roughly 50,000 clones, around 85% seen once. The V end lost 3 bases, the J end lost 2 bases, and 8 bases lay between the germline ends. This CDR3 contains 13 residues. The germline V gene encodes CDR1 SGHKS and CDR2 YYEKEE (reference sequence). Participants had chemo-refractory metastatic non-small-cell lung cancer and were treated with focal radiation plus ipilimumab CTLA-4 blockade. The V call is TRBV5-5, the J call TRBJ1-2; D is unclear. This sequence originates from a human donor with non-small cell lung cancer who had a partial response to radiotherapy plus ipilimumab. The sample here was peripheral blood, taken from a patient treated with radiotherapy plus ipilimumab. CDR3 sequence reads: CASSSGRNYGYTF. Written as DNA, the CDR3 is TGTGCCAGCAGCTCCGGGAGGAACTATGGCTACACCTTC. Full variable domain (missing parts from reference TRBV5-5 and TRBJ1-2): DAGVTQSPTHLIKTRGQQVTLRCSPISGHKSVSWYQQVLGQGPQFIFQYYEKEERGRGNFPDRFSARQFPNYSSELNVNALLLGDSALYLCASSSGRNYGYTFGSGTRLTVV.